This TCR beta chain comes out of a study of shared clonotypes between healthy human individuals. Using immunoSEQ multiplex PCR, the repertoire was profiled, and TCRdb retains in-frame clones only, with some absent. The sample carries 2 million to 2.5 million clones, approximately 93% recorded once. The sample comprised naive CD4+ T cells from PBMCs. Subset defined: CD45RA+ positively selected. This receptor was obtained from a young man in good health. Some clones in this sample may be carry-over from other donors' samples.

The CDR3 loop reads CASSPLPFYGYTF. The CDR3 nucleotides read TGCGCCAGCAGCCCGTTACCGTTCTATGGCTACACCTTC. This chain connects TRBV4-1 to TRBJ1-2; D is undetermined. This CDR3 spans 13 amino acids. V lost 4 bases and J lost 4, with 10 bases in between. From germline, CDR1 is MGHRA and CDR2 YSYEKL.